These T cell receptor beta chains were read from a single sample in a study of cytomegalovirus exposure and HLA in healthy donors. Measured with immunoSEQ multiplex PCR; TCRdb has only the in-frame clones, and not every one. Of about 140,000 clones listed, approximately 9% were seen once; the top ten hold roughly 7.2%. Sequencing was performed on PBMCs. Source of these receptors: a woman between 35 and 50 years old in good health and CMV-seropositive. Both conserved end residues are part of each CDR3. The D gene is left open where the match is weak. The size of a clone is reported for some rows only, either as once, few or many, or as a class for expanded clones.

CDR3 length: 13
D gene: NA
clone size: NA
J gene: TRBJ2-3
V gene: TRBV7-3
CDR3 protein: CASSLSGSDTQYF
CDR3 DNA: TGTGCCAGCAGCTTAAGCGGGTCAGATACGCAGTATTTT

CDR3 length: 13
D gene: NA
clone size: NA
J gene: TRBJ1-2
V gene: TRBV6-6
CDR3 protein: CASSPGGNYGYTF
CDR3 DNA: TGTGCCAGCAGCCCGGGGGGGAACTATGGCTACACCTTC

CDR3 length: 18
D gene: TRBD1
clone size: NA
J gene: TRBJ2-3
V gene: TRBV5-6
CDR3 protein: CASSLPPGQPPSTDTQYF
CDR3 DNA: TGTGCCAGCAGCTTGCCCCCGGGACAGCCTCCAAGCACAGATACGCAGTATTTT

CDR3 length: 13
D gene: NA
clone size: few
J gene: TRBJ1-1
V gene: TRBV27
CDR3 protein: CASSFGLNTEAFF
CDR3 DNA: TGTGCCAGCAGTTTTGGCCTTAACACTGAAGCTTTCTTT

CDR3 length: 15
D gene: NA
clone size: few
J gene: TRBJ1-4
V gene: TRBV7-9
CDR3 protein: CASSLTGGLTEKLFF
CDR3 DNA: TGTGCCAGCAGCTTAACCGGGGGACTAACTGAAAAACTGTTTTTT

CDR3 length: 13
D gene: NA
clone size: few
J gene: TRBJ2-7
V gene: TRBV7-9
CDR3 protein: CASSLAFGSEQYF
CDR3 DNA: TGTGCCAGCAGCTTAGCGTTCGGGTCCGAGCAGTACTTC

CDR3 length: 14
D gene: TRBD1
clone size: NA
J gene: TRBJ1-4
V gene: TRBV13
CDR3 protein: CASSRDRENEKLFF
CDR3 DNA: TGTGCCAGCAGCCGGGACAGGGAAAATGAAAAACTGTTTTTT

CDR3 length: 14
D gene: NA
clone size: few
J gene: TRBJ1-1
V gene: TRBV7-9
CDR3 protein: CASSSEQVNTEAFF
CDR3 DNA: TGTGCCAGCAGCTCAGAACAGGTGAACACTGAAGCTTTCTTT

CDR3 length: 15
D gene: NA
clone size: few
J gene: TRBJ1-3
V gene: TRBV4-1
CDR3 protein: CASSPPGSSRDTIYF
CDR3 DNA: TGCGCCAGCAGCCCACCTGGGTCGAGTCGGGACACCATATATTTT

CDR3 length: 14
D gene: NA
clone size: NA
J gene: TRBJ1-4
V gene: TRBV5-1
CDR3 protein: CASSRGPGNEKLFF
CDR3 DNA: TGCGCCAGCAGCCGGGGTCCAGGAAATGAAAAACTGTTTTTT

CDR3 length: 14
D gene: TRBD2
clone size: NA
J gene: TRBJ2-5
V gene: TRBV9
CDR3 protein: CASSVGGGGETQYF
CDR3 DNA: TGTGCCAGCAGCGTTGGCGGGGGAGGGGAGACCCAGTACTTC

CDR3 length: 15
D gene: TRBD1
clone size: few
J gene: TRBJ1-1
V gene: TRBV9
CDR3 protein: CASSSRDRALGEAFF
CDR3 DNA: TGTGCCAGCAGCTCCCGGGACAGGGCGTTAGGTGAAGCTTTCTTT

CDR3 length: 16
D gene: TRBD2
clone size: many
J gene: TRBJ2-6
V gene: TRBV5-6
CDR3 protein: CASSNTGTRGANVLTF
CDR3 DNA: TGTGCCAGCAGCAACACAGGGACTAGAGGGGCCAACGTCCTGACTTTC

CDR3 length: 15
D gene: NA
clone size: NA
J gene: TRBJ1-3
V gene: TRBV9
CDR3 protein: CASSAVQGLGNTIYF
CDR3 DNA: TGTGCCAGCAGCGCAGTTCAGGGGCTAGGTAACACCATATATTTT

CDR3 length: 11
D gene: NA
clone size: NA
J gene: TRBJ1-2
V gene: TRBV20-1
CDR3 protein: CSARSGFGYTF
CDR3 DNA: TGCAGTGCTAGGTCAGGGTTCGGCTACACCTTC

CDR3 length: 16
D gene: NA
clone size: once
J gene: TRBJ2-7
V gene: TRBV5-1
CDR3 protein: CASSLVVSGPSYEQYF
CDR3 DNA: TGCGCCAGCAGCTTGGTGGTGAGCGGCCCTTCCTACGAGCAGTACTTC

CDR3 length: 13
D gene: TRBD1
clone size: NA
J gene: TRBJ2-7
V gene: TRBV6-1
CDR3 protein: CASGTGGRYEQYF
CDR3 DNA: TGTGCCAGCGGGACAGGGGGAAGGTACGAGCAGTACTTC

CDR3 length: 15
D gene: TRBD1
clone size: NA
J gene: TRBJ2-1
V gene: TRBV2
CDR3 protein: CASRRDRGDCNEQFF
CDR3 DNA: TGTGCCAGCAGGCGGGACAGGGGAGATTGTAATGAGCAGTTCTTC

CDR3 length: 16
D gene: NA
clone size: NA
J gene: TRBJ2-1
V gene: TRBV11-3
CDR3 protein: CASSPKDWGGFYEQFF
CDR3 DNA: TGTGCCAGCAGCCCCAAAGACTGGGGAGGATTTTATGAGCAGTTCTTC

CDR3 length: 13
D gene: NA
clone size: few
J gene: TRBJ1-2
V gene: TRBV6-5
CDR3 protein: CASSRTMNYGYTF
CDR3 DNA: TGTGCCAGCAGTCGGACTATGAACTATGGCTACACCTTC

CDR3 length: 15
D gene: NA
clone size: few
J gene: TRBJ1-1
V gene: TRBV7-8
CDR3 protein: CASSLASGGPAGAFF
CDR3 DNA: TGTGCCAGCAGCTTAGCCTCGGGGGGGCCGGCCGGGGCTTTCTTT

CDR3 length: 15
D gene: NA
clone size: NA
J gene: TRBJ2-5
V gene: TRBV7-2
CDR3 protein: CASRVGGFGVETQYF
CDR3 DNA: TGTGCCAGTAGGGTCGGGGGTTTCGGTGTAGAGACCCAGTACTTC

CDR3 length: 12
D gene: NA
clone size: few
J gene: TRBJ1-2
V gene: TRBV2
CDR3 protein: CASKEAAAGYTF
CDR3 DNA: TGTGCCAGCAAGGAGGCCGCGGCCGGCTACACCTTC

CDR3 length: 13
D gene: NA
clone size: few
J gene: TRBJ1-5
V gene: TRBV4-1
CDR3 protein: CASSQDPGQPQHF
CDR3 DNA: TGCGCCAGCAGCCAAGATCCGGGGCAGCCCCAGCATTTT

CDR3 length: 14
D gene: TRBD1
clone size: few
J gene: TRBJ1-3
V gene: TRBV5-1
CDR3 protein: CASSSGGSENTIYF
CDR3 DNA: TGCGCCAGCAGCTCAGGGGGCAGTGAAAACACCATATATTTT

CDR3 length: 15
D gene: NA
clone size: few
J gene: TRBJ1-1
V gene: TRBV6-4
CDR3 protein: CASSDSFGMNTEAFF
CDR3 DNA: TGTGCCAGCAGTGACTCATTCGGGATGAACACTGAAGCTTTCTTT

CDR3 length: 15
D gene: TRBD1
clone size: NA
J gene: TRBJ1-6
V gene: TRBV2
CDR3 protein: CASTTGGFYNSALHF
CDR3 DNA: TGTGCCAGCACCACAGGGGGTTTCTATAATTCAGCCCTCCACTTT

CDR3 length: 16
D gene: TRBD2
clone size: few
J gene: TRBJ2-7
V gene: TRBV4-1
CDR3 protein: CASSQDPPGGQYEQYF
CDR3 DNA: TGCGCCAGCAGCCAAGATCCCCCGGGGGGGCAGTACGAGCAGTACTTC

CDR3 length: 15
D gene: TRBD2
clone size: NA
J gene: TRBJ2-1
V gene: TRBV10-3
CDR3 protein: CAISFTSGEYNEQFF
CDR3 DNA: TGTGCCATCAGTTTCACTAGCGGGGAATACAATGAGCAGTTCTTC

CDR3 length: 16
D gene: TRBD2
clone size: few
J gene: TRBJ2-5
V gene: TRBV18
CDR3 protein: CASSPPVAGPQETQYF
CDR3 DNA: TGTGCCAGCTCACCACCGGTAGCGGGGCCTCAAGAGACCCAGTACTTC

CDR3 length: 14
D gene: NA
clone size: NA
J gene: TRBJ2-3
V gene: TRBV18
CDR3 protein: CASSVVLSTDTQYF
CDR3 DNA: TGTGCCAGCTCAGTCGTCTTAAGCACAGATACGCAGTATTTT

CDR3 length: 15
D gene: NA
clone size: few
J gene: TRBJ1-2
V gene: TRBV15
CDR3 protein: CATSRPGAGWGGYTF
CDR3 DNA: TGTGCCACCAGCCGCCCTGGGGCAGGGTGGGGTGGCTACACCTTC

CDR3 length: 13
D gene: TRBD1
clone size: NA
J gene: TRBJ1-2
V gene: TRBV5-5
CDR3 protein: CASSLKDRSGYTF
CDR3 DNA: TGTGCCAGCAGCCTGAAGGACAGGTCTGGCTACACCTTC

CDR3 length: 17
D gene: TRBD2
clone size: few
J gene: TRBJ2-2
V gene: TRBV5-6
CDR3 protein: CASSFGASGGSTGELFF
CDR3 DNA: TGTGCCAGCAGCTTCGGCGCTAGCGGGGGTTCCACCGGGGAGCTGTTTTTT

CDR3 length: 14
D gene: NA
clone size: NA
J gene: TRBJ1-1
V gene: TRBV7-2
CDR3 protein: CASSPLAATGQAFF
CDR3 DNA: TGTGCCAGCAGCCCGCTCGCAGCGACCGGCCAAGCTTTCTTT

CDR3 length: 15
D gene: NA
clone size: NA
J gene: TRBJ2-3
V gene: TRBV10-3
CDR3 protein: CAISESGGGTDTQYF
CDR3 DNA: TGTGCCATCAGTGAGTCAGGGGGAGGCACAGATACGCAGTATTTT

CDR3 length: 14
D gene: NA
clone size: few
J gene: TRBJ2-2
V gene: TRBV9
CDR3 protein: CASSVVANTGELFF
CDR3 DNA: TGTGCCAGCAGCGTAGTCGCGAACACCGGGGAGCTGTTTTTT

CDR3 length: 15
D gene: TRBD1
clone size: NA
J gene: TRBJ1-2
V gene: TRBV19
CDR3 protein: CASSTHRQGTNGYTF
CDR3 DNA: TGTGCCAGTAGTACCCACCGACAGGGAACCAATGGCTACACCTTC

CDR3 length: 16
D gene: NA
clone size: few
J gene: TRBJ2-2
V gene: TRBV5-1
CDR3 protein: CASSLVGGANTGELFF
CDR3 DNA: TGCGCCAGCAGCTTGGTAGGGGGGGCGAACACCGGGGAGCTGTTTTTT

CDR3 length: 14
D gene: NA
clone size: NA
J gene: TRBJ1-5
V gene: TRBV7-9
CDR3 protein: CASSLPGANQPQHF
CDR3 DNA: TGTGCCAGCAGCTTACCAGGGGCGAATCAGCCCCAGCATTTT

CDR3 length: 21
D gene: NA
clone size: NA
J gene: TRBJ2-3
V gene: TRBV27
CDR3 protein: CASSRSRAFPSFTPSTDTQYF
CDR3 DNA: TGTGCCAGCAGTCGAAGCAGGGCCTTCCCATCGTTTACCCCTAGCACAGATACGCAGTATTTT

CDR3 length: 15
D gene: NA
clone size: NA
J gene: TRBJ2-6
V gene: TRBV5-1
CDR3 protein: CASSTGYSGANVLTF
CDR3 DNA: TGCGCCAGCAGCACGGGGTACTCTGGGGCCAACGTCCTGACTTTC

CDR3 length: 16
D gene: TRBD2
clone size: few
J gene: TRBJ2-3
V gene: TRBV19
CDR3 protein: CASSFSGGAPQTAQYF
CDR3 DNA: TGTGCCAGTAGTTTTAGCGGGGGAGCCCCCCAGACAGCGCAGTATTTT

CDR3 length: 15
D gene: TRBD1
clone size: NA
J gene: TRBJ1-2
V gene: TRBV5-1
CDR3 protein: CASSLEGQGSYGYTF
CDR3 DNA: TGCGCCAGCAGCTTGGAGGGACAGGGGTCCTATGGCTACACCTTC

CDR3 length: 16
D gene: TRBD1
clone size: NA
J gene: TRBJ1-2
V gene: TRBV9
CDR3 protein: CASSPGAGQESYGYTF
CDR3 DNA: TGTGCCAGCAGCCCAGGGGCGGGACAGGAGTCCTATGGCTACACCTTC

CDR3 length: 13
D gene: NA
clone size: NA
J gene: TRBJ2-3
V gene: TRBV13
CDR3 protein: CASSLTGSDTQYF
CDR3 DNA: TGTGCCAGCAGCTTAACAGGCTCAGATACGCAGTATTTT

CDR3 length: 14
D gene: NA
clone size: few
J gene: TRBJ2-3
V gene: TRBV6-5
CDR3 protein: CASSYAEGADTQYF
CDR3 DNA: TGTGCCAGCAGTTACGCGGAAGGGGCAGATACGCAGTATTTT

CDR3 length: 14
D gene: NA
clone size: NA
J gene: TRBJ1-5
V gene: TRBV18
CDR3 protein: CASSLGQTDKTQHF
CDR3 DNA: TGTGCCAGCTCACTAGGACAGACTGATAAGACCCAGCATTTT

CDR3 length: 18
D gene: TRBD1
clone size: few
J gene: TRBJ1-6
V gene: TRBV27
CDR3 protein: CASSSKTGPSSYNSPLHF
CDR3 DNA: TGTGCCAGCAGTTCAAAGACAGGGCCAAGCTCCTATAATTCACCCCTCCACTTT